The rows below give T cell receptor beta chains drawn from one sample of a study of blood T cell repertoires in COVID-19. Method: immunoSEQ multiplex PCR; TCRdb's copy keeps in-frame clones and lacks some. The table shows 130,000 to 150,000 clones, with more than 75% occurring only once. The sequenced material came from peripheral blood. All receptors derive from a woman in her 40s with acute or convalescent COVID-19. The CDR3 runs from the conserved cysteine through the conserved F or W. The D gene is left open where the match is weak. Rows give clone size only sometimes, using once, few, many, or a class for an expanded clone.

cdr3_aa	cdr3_nt	clone_size	v_call	d_call	j_call
CSVRDRGTSGANVLTF	TGCAGCGTACGGGACAGGGGAACCTCTGGGGCCAACGTCCTGACTTTC	once	TRBV29-1	TRBD1	TRBJ2-6
CASSEPSTGGRETQYF	TGTGCCAGCAGTGAACCCTCGACAGGGGGCCGAGAGACCCAGTACTTC	NA	TRBV2	TRBD1	TRBJ2-5
CASSLIGAGGMDNEKLFF	TGCGCCAGCAGCTTGATCGGCGCAGGGGGCATGGATAATGAAAAACTGTTTTTT	NA	TRBV5-1	TRBD1	TRBJ1-4
CASSIGRATGELFF	TGTGCCAGTAGTATAGGCAGGGCCACCGGGGAGCTGTTTTTT	NA	TRBV19	NA	TRBJ2-2
CASSPGQPTNEKLFF	TGTGCCAGCAGCCCGGGACAGCCAACTAATGAAAAACTGTTTTTT	once	TRBV5-6	TRBD1	TRBJ1-4
CASLAQGAAETQYF	TGCGCCAGCTTGGCCCAGGGGGCCGCAGAGACCCAGTACTTC	NA	TRBV10-1	TRBD1	TRBJ2-5
CASSNRVLSGTDTQYF	TGTGCCAGTAGCAACAGGGTATTGAGTGGTACAGATACGCAGTATTTT	NA	TRBV19	NA	TRBJ2-3
CASLSPGQSSYEQYF	TGTGCCAGCCTTTCTCCGGGACAGAGCTCCTACGAGCAGTACTTC	many	TRBV28	TRBD1	TRBJ2-7
CASSLATGYEQYF	TGTGCCAGCAGTTTGGCCACAGGATACGAGCAGTACTTC	NA	TRBV12-3/TRBV12-4	NA	TRBJ2-7
CASSAGSLNTEAFF	TGTGCCAGCAGCGCGGGGTCTCTAAACACTGAAGCTTTCTTT	NA	TRBV9	NA	TRBJ1-1
CSVAGQSSRNTEAFF	TGCAGCGTTGCAGGACAGAGCTCCCGAAACACTGAAGCTTTCTTT	NA	TRBV29-1	NA	TRBJ1-1
CASSPGTSGNRYEQYF	TGTGCCAGCAGCCCCGGGACTAGCGGGAACAGGTACGAGCAGTACTTC	NA	TRBV6-6	TRBD2	TRBJ2-7
CASSLGSGLTLTALSYNEQFF	TGTGCCAGCAGCTTAGGGTCGGGCCTGACCTTGACAGCCCTCTCCTACAATGAGCAGTTCTTC	NA	TRBV7-3	NA	TRBJ2-1
CAIRPHTGNNSPLHF	TGTGCCATCAGGCCCCATACAGGGAATAATTCACCCCTCCACTTT	NA	TRBV10-3	NA	TRBJ1-6
CASSSSTGEKLFF	TGTGCCAGTAGTTCCTCGACAGGGGAAAAACTGTTTTTT	NA	TRBV19	TRBD1	TRBJ1-4
CASQGGFGYTF	TGTGCCAGCCAGGGAGGCTTTGGCTACACCTTC	NA	TRBV12-3/TRBV12-4	NA	TRBJ1-2
CASSLQGKGNTIYF	TGTGCCAGCAGCCTACAGGGGAAGGGAAACACCATATATTTT	NA	TRBV7-2	TRBD1	TRBJ1-3
CASSPRDF	TGTGCCAGCAGCCCTCGGGACTTC	NA	TRBV12-3/TRBV12-4	NA	TRBJ2-7
CASSQASGSEGDTQYF	TGCGCCAGCAGCCAGGCTAGCGGGAGCGAAGGGGATACGCAGTATTTT	NA	TRBV4-3	TRBD2	TRBJ2-3
CATSDPGQSNYGYTF	TGTGCCACCAGTGATCCGGGACAGTCCAACTATGGCTACACCTTC	NA	TRBV24-1	TRBD1	TRBJ1-2
CASSPRAGAENGYTF	TGTGCCAGCTCACCCCGGGCGGGGGCCGAAAATGGCTACACCTTC	once	TRBV18	NA	TRBJ1-2
CASSRGWELFF	TGTGCCAGCAGCAGGGGCTGGGAGCTGTTTTTT	NA	TRBV27	NA	TRBJ2-2
CASSIGPAGDTQYF	TGTGCCAGTAGTATAGGCCCTGCCGGGGATACGCAGTATTTT	NA	TRBV19	NA	TRBJ2-3
CASSLWTATNEKLFF	TGCGCCAGCAGCTTATGGACAGCAACTAATGAAAAACTGTTTTTT	NA	TRBV5-1	NA	TRBJ1-4
CASSSTRTGQGNTEAFF	TGTGCCAGCAGCTCTACGAGGACAGGGCAGGGTAACACTGAAGCTTTCTTT	NA	TRBV7-6	TRBD1	TRBJ1-1
CASSEARYNTEAFF	TGTGCCAGCAGTGAAGCGCGCTACAACACTGAAGCTTTCTTT	few	TRBV2	NA	TRBJ1-1
CASSTGQRPMNTEAFF	TGTGCCAGCAGCACCGGACAGCGCCCCATGAACACTGAAGCTTTCTTT	few	TRBV7-9	NA	TRBJ1-1